This passage covers 21 T cell receptor beta chains from one sample sequenced in a study of Graves' ophthalmopathy and Graves' hyperthyroidism. RNA transcripts were the source from which TCR beta CDR3 regions were amplified. Investigators did first-round RT-PCR with HTBI primers, then second-round multiplex PCR. Via MiXCR, TCRdb re-called the multiplex PCR reads, giving one row per CDR3 protein. In the table there are hundreds of thousands of distinct CDR3 sequences, roughly 21% of which are singletons. Specimen: peripheral blood. These TCRs come from a woman aged 18-29 years with stable Graves' hyperthyroidism.

This clonotype appeared many times. The rearrangement links TRBV7-3 to TRBJ2-5; 11 nucleotides line up with TRBD1. Trimming removed 3 bases from V and 0 bases from J; junction bases left unmatched: 3. The CDR3 loop spans 16 amino acids. Germline lookup yields CDR1 SGHTA and CDR2 FQGTGA. The CDR3 DNA sequence: TGTGCCAGCAGCTTCCGGGACAGGGGGTACCAAGAGACCCAGTACTTC. This gives the protein CASSFRDRGYQETQYF.

This clonotype appeared many times. V is TRBV11-2 and J is TRBJ2-5, with D perhaps TRBD1 (5 bases). V was pared by 5 bases and J by 4 bases, with 20 bases between. Germline assignment: CDR1 SGHAT and CDR2 FQNNGV. CDR3 size: 16 residues. The CDR3 here is CASSRGRGTMLETQYF. Written as DNA, the CDR3 is TGTGCCAGCAGCAGGGGTAGGGGCACCATGCTAGAGACCCAGTACTTC. Full variable domain (missing parts from reference TRBV11-2 and TRBJ2-5): EAGVAQSPRYKIIEKRQSVAFWCNPISGHATLYWYQQILGQGPKLLIQFQNNGVVDDSQLPKDRFSAERLKGVDSTLKIQPAKLEDSAVYLCASSRGRGTMLETQYFGPGTRLLVL.

This clonotype was seen at least ten times. CDR3 in amino acids: CASMGGSYEQYF. The CDR3 coding sequence is TGTGCCAGCATGGGAGGCTCCTACGAGCAGTACTTC. The chain joins TRBV11-2 to TRBJ2-7, with TRBD2 as a possible D gene (6 bases). Per germline, CDR1 SGHAT and CDR2 FQNNGV. Trimming took off 7 bases at V and 0 bases at J, with 7 bases between the two ends. The CDR3 totals 12 residues.

In its sample, this clonotype was seen many times. V usage is TRBV28 and J usage is TRBJ2-7, with 9 bases matching TRBD1. This CDR3 is 15 amino acids long. Unmatched junction bases numbered 10, after V lost 1 base and J lost 9 bases. Germline V gene sequence: CDR1 MDHEN, CDR2 SYDVKM. CDR3 DNA: TGTGCCAGCAGTTTATTTGGGACAGGGAAGTTTAGGCAGTACTTC. Translated, it gives CASSLFGTGKFRQYF.

This chain uses TRBV5-1 with TRBJ1-6; D is unresolved. This CDR3 is built from 13 residues. Between the trimmed V and J ends, which lost 4 bases and 7 bases, there was a span of 9 bases. The germline V gene has CDR1 SGHRS and CDR2 YFSETQ. As DNA, the CDR3 is TGCGCCAGCAGCGTGCGGGTGAATTCACCCCTCCACTTT. It encodes CASSVRVNSPLHF.

This clonotype was counted ten times or more. The chain couples TRBV12-3 or TRBV12-4 to TRBJ1-5, with a tentative D call TRBD1 (5 bases). This CDR3 is built from 14 residues. Trimming removed 2 bases at V and 6 bases at J, with 11 bases between. Here the CDR3 DNA reads TGTGCCAGCAGTTTATCGGGGGAGGCTCAGCCCCAGCATTTT. Translated: CASSLSGEAQPQHF.

There are a few counts of this clonotype. The genes are TRBV29-1 and TRBJ2-5, with D tentatively TRBD1 (9 bases). Trimming removed 3 bases from V and 7 bases from J, with 36 bases in between. The CDR3 consists of 20 residues. From germline, CDR1 is SQVTM and CDR2 ANQGSEA. CDR3 DNA: TGCAGCGTTGAGTCGGGACAGGGTATACAGCGGGGGCTTCTGTTTCGGACCCAGTACTTC. This translates into CSVESGQGIQRGLLFRTQYF.

There are many counts of this clonotype. V and J are TRBV19 and TRBJ2-2; D is undetermined. V lost 3 bases to trimming and J lost 5 bases, with 10 bases between them. This CDR3 has 14 residues. From germline, CDR1 is LNHDA and CDR2 SQIVND (reference sequence). CDR3 residues: CASSIGPRTGELFF. The CDR3 nucleotides are TGTGCCAGTAGTATTGGTCCTCGGACCGGGGAGCTGTTTTTT.

The V gene is TRBV12-3 or TRBV12-4, the J gene TRBJ1-5, with 7 nucleotides matching TRBD1. The V segment lost 6 bases and the J segment 1 base; nucleotides outside the gene matches: 9. This CDR3 spans 16 amino acids. CDR3 residues: CASRPNTGVSNQPQHF. The CDR3 nucleotides are TGTGCCAGCAGACCTAATACAGGGGTAAGCAATCAGCCCCAGCATTTT.

This clonotype was seen many times. The chain recombines TRBV6-2 or TRBV6-3 with TRBJ2-5; possibly TRBD1 for D (6 bases). With 6 bases removed from V and 4 bases from J, the gap between germline ends came to 12 bases. This CDR3 spans 13 amino acids. Germline V gene data show CDR1 as MNHEY and CDR2 as SVGEGT. The CDR3 loop is CASSPTGGETQYF. CDR3 bases: TGTGCCAGCAGCCCGACAGGAGGAGAGACCCAGTACTTC.

The chain joins TRBV28 to TRBJ1-2; no firm D call. The CDR3 sequence is 13 residues long. With 9 bases removed from V and 2 bases from J, the gap between germline ends came to 13 bases. CDR1 and CDR2 from the germline V gene are MDHEN and SYDVKM. In DNA, the CDR3 is TGTGCCAGTAGTGAACAGTTGAACTATGGCTACACCTTC. Protein product: CASSEQLNYGYTF.

This clonotype was picked up many times. V gene TRBV6-1 combines with J gene TRBJ1-2, with D unclear. Trimming removed 1 base from V and 7 bases from J, with 13 bases in between. The CDR3 has 14 amino acids. Per germline, CDR1 MNHNS and CDR2 SASEGT. The DNA for the CDR3 is TGTGCCAGCAGTGAAGTAGATACTCTTGGTGGCTACACCTTC. As protein: CASSEVDTLGGYTF.

The chain links TRBV2 to TRBJ1-5, with TRBD1 identical over 7 bases. After removal of 6 bases from V and 1 base from J, the junction contained 6 bases not matched to a gene. The CDR3 sequence is 15 residues long. CDR1 and CDR2 (germline): SNHLY, FYNNEI. The CDR3 DNA sequence: TGTGCCAGCAGACCCGGACAGGCGAGCAATCAGCCCCAGCATTTT. It is translated as CASRPGQASNQPQHF.

This clonotype was recorded a few times. The gene calls are TRBV27 and TRBJ1-2, with TRBD1 as a possible D gene (5 bases). With 0 bases removed from V and 6 bases from J, the gap between germline ends came to 20 bases. The germline CDR1 and CDR2 sequences are MNHEY and SMNVEV (reference sequence). The CDR3 spans 17 residues. CDR3 sequence: CASSLSPFGGVKDGYTF. CDR3 in DNA: TGTGCCAGCAGTTTATCTCCGTTTGGGGGGGTTAAGGATGGCTACACCTTC.

This clonotype was detected many times. The chain joins TRBV12-3 or TRBV12-4 to TRBJ2-5; 7 nucleotides align to TRBD1. With 4 bases clipped from V and 3 bases from J, the junction kept 8 bases outside the gene matches. This CDR3 has 15 residues. CDR3 coding DNA: TGTGCCAGCAGTTACACCGGGACAGCCAAAGAGACCCAGTACTTC. This codes for CASSYTGTAKETQYF.

This clonotype was detected many times. CDR3 sequence (DNA): TGTGCCAGCATCCTCCCCGGGCCCTGGGAGCAGTACTTC. It specifies CASILPGPWEQYF. The V call is TRBV6-2 or TRBV6-3, the J call TRBJ2-7; D is unresolved. The CDR3 contains 13 residues. Deletions cut 7 bases from V and 7 bases from J, with 17 bases between. Germline V lookup: CDR1 MNHEY, CDR2 SVGEGT.

This clonotype was observed a single time. This chain connects TRBV4-1 to TRBJ1-6; D may be TRBD1 (5 bases). The V end was cut by 2 bases, the J end by 3 bases, with 8 bases between. Per the germline V gene, CDR1 is MGHRA and CDR2 is YSYEKL. This CDR3 contains 15 residues. Written as DNA, the CDR3 is TGCGCCAGCAGCCAACTCAGGGACTATAATTCACCCCTCCACTTT. Residues: CASSQLRDYNSPLHF.

A remark on this clonotype: A read error is possible here, since a much larger clone lies one base away. This chain joins TRBV6-1 and TRBJ1-1; maybe TRBD1 (6 bases). CDR3 size: 15 residues. CDR1 and CDR2 from the germline V gene are MNHNS and SASEGT. CDR3 in DNA: TGTGCCAGCAGTGAAAGGAGCGGTGGGGGCACTGAATCTTTCTTT. Residues: CASSERSGGGTESFF.

This clonotype occurred many times. The rearrangement uses TRBV29-1 and TRBJ2-7; TRBD1 matches 7 bases. Unmatched junction bases numbered 3, after V lost 4 bases and J lost 3 bases. There are 12 residues in the CDR3. Germline V gene sequence: CDR1 SQVTM, CDR2 ANQGSEA. This chain's CDR3 is CSVGGDSYEQYF. The CDR3 DNA is TGCAGCGTTGGAGGGGACAGCTACGAGCAGTACTTC.

This clonotype was found many times. The gene calls are TRBV20-1 and TRBJ2-2, with TRBD1 identical over 7 bases. The trim removed 4 bases at V and 4 bases at J, leaving 0 bases unmatched. The CDR3 runs 12 residues. Germline CDR1 DFQATT, CDR2 SNEGSKA (reference sequence). CDR3 DNA: TGCAGTGCTAACAGGGGCACCGGGGAGCTGTTTTTT. It translates to CSANRGTGELFF.

This clonotype was detected ten times or more. The chain has TRBV30 and TRBJ2-2; D unresolved. The CDR3 covers 14 residues. Germline-derived CDR1 and CDR2 are GTSNPN and SVGIG (reference sequence). Trimming stripped 0 bases from V and 4 bases from J, with 9 bases between. The CDR3: CAWSVRLGTGELFF. The CDR3 nucleotides read TGTGCCTGGAGTGTAAGGTTGGGCACCGGGGAGCTGTTTTTT.